This T cell receptor beta chain is drawn from a study of T-cell memory formation after mild COVID-19. Study findings and constraints: Among clones peaking at day 37 in the second wave, SARS-CoV-2 specificity remained unconfirmed.

This clonotype has more than one count but fewer than ten. The target antigen is unknown. The CDR3 length is 13 residues. CDR1 and CDR2 from the germline V gene are SGHTA and FQGNSA. V shed 5 bases and J shed 4 bases, with 9 bases lying between them. TCRdb re-called the 5' RACE reads through MiXCR, storing one row per CDR3 protein. There are 350,000 to 450,000 distinct CDR3 sequences in the sample; 20% occur only once, and around 8% lies in the top ten. The sequencing sample was made of PBMCs or a T cell subset sorted from them (not recorded which). This chain uses TRBV7-2 with TRBJ1-3; D ambiguous. This TCR derives from an adult woman who had mild COVID-19 (a few samples of this study predate the infection). Cell type and time point are not known. CDR3 nucleotides: TGTGCCAGCAGCCCTCCCCCCGGAAACACCATATATTTT. Protein: CASSPPPGNTIYF.